This record looks at one T cell receptor (beta chain) sequence and its context. Its antigen is not identified. 5'RACE with constant-segment primers built TCRalpha and TCRbeta cDNA libraries with UMIs. TCRdb independently ran MiXCR on the 5' RACE reads; one entry per CDR3 protein. The data show around 190,000 distinct CDR3 sequences, with around a sixth seen just once and approximately 4% held by the top ten. This CDR3 comprises 12 residues. CDR1 and CDR2 (germline): SQVTM, ANQGSEA. V dropped 7 bases and J dropped 4; count of bases not matched to a gene: 6. The sample belongs to a study of T-cell memory formation after mild COVID-19. The study, taken as a whole, reports: CD4+ bias marked clones expanding day 15 to 37, unlike balanced contracting clones. Memory sampled before infection contained some responding clones, suggesting cross-reactive memory joined.

This TCR came from a young man who had mild COVID-19 (a few samples of this study predate the infection). Cell type and time point are not known. This rearrangement joins TRBV29-1 to TRBJ2-5; 7 bases agree with TRBD1. The sample taken for sequencing was PBMCs or a T cell subset sorted from them (not recorded which). The CDR3 loop is CSGANRGETQYF. The CDR3 DNA reads as TGCAGCGGAGCAAACAGGGGAGAGACCCAGTACTTC.